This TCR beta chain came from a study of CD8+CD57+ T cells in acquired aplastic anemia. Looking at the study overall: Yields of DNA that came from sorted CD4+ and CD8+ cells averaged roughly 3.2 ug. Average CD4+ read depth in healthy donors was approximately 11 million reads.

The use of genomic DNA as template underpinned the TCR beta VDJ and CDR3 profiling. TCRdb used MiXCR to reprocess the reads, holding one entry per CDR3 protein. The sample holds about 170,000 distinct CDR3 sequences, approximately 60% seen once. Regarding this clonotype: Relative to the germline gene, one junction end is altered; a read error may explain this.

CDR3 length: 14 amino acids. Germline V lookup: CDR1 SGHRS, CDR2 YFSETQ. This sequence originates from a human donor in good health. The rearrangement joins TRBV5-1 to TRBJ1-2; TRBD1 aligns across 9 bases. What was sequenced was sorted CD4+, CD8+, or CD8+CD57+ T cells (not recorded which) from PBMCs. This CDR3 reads CASSFHRQGVGYTF. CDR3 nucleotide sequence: TGTGCCAGCAGCTTTCACCGACAGGGGGTTGGCTACACCTTC.